The 5 T cell receptor beta chains reported below all come from one sample, sequenced in a study of T cell repertoires in cytomegalovirus infection. Via MiXCR, TCRdb re-called the reads, giving one row per CDR3 protein. Of roughly 280,000 distinct CDR3 sequences detected, approximately 13% appear once; the ten largest clones hold 7% to 9.5%. The sample comprised PBMCs. The receptors derive from a human donor in good health (CMV status not recorded). Some clones in this sample may be carry-over from other donors' samples.

Ten or more counts support this clonotype. This rearrangement joins TRBV20-1 to TRBJ2-3; possibly TRBD2 for D (7 bases). Germline V gives CDR1 DFQATT, CDR2 SNEGSKA (reference sequence). The CDR3 is made up of 15 amino acids. Trimming left V 6 bases short and J 5 bases short, with 21 bases between. The DNA for the CDR3 is TGCAGTGCCCCCCGGGGGGACACTTCGAGAGATACGCAGTATTTT. Its translation is CSAPRGDTSRDTQYF.

This chain links TRBV27 with TRBJ2-7, with a weak D call TRBD2 (5 bases). This CDR3 region has 18 residues. The V end lost 2 bases, the J end lost 1 base, and 21 bases lay between the germline ends. Per germline, CDR1 MNHEY and CDR2 SMNVEV (reference sequence). CDR3 protein: CASSLRPLSSAGSYEQYF. Written as DNA, the CDR3 is TGTGCCAGCAGTTTACGGCCTCTTTCATCTGCGGGTTCCTACGAGCAGTACTTC.

This clonotype was found a few times. The gene calls are TRBV5-6 and TRBJ2-3; D unresolved. The CDR3 loop spans 13 amino acids. Germline V gene lookup returns CDR1 SGHDT and CDR2 YYEEEE. V gave up 1 base and J gave up 9 bases, with 12 bases separating them. The chain's CDR3 is CASSLIPIGTQYF. The CDR3 DNA follows: TGTGCCAGCAGCTTGATTCCGATCGGGACGCAGTATTTT.

This clonotype was counted only a few times. This chain links TRBV3-1 with TRBJ1-2; the D gene is possibly TRBD1 (5 bases). The CDR3 totals 18 residues. Trimming pared 1 base from V and 5 bases from J, leaving 23 bases between. The germline V gene has CDR1 LGHDT and CDR2 YNNKEL (reference sequence). The CDR3 nucleotides read TGTGCCAGCAGCCAAGTTAGTCTGGCGGGCAGGGCTCAATATGGCTACACCTTC. Encoded protein: CASSQVSLAGRAQYGYTF.

This clonotype was seen many times. The chain uses TRBV12-3 or TRBV12-4 and TRBJ1-5; the D is unclear. Between the trimmed V and J ends, which lost 3 bases and 2 bases, there was a span of 11 bases. The CDR3 sequence is 15 residues long. In nucleotides, the CDR3 is TGTGCCAGCAGTTTCGGGCCATCTGGCAATCAGCCCCAGCATTTT. Its translation: CASSFGPSGNQPQHF.